The present T cell receptor beta chain was sequenced within a study of cytomegalovirus exposure and HLA in healthy donors. Study-wide findings and caveats: Researchers reported from a later analysis that most CMV-associated TCR beta chains appeared HLA-restricted. Later genetic work tied a missense DCLRE1C variant to beta-chain V and J trimming.

This CDR3 is 12 amino acids long. The germline V gene encodes CDR1 MNHNS and CDR2 SASEGT. V was pared by 3 bases and J by 3 bases, with 6 bases between. Primers included in the PCR were 60 Vbeta and 13 Jbeta primers. The repertoire was sequenced with immunoSEQ multiplex PCR; TCRdb's copy has only in-frame clones and lacks some. Of over 150,000 clones in the sample, about 77% were seen once. This clone was detected a few times. Its antigen remains unidentified. Source material: PBMCs. The receptor was derived from a male donor in good health and CMV-seropositive. The chain is built from TRBV6-1 and TRBJ2-7; D is unresolved. The CDR3 coding sequence is TGTGCCAGCAGTGATGAGGTCTACGAGCAGTACTTC. Amino acids: CASSDEVYEQYF.